This entry describes one T cell receptor beta chain. Its antigen is undetermined. The CDR3 spans 16 residues. This record belongs to a study of cytomegalovirus exposure and HLA in healthy donors. Study in general: The early release's HLA-typed donors yielded tens of millions of unique TCRs.

Study outcomes and limitations: Later, TCR association rates were found to vary by HLA locus, highest for DRB1 and lowest for HLA-C. In vitro checks showed that a few CMV-associated chains really do target CMV antigens.

PCR involved 60 Vbeta and 13 Jbeta primers. The table came from immunoSEQ multiplex PCR; TCRdb's copy has only in-frame clones and leaves some out. Among 100,000 to 150,000 clones listed, roughly 83% were seen once. The specimen was PBMCs. This rearrangement joins TRBV21-1 to TRBJ2-2; TRBD1 reflects the table's D call only, with no check against the DNA. TRBV21-1 constitutes a pseudogene. The sequence was collected from a man younger than 35 in good health and CMV-seropositive. CDR3 protein: CASSKAGPGGTGELFF. The CDR3 DNA sequence: TGTGCCAGCAGCAAGGCAGGCCCAGGGGGCACCGGGGAGCTGTTTTTT.